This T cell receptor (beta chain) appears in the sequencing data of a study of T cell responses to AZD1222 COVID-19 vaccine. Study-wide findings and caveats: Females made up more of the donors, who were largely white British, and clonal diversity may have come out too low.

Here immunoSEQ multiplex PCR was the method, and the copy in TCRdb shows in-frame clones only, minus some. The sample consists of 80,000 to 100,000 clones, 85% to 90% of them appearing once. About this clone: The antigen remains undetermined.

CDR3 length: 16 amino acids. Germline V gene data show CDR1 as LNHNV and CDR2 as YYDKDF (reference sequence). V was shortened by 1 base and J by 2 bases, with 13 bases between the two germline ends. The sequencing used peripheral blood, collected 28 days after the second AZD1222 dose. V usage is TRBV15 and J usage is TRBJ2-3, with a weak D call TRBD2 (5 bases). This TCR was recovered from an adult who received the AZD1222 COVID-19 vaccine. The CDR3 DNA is TGTGCCACCAGCAGAGCGGGAAGGGTTTTCACAGATACGCAGTATTTT. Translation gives CATSRAGRVFTDTQYF.